This is a list of T cell receptor beta chains from one sample in a study of human T cells and chemical hapten exposure. TCRdb reanalysed the RACE reads using MiXCR and keeps one entry per CDR3 protein. The top ten hold roughly 9.5% of the sample, which has about 35,000 distinct CDR3 sequences, 6% to 7% seen once. The material was whole blood, obtained in connection with sensitization to the hapten diphenylcyclopropenone (DPC). All receptors derive from a woman in her thirties with alopecia areata. Some clones in this sample may be carry-over from other donors' samples. CDR3s include the opening cysteine and the closing phenylalanine or tryptophan. Each record gives: J gene, D gene, V gene, clone size, CDR3 DNA, CDR3 protein. D genes are given only for firm matches. Clone size is given for some rows only: seen once, a few or many times, or a class if the clone is expanded.

TRBJ1-3	NA	TRBV12-3/TRBV12-4	NA	TGTGCCAGCAGTTTGTCCGGGTCTGGAAACACCATATATTTT	CASSLSGSGNTIYF
TRBJ2-5	NA	TRBV30	NA	TGTGCCTGGAGTGTACTGCTTAGCGAAGAGACCCAGTACTTC	CAWSVLLSEETQYF
TRBJ2-5	TRBD2	TRBV28	many	TGTGCCAGCAGCAACGGTTTAGCGGGGGGGCAGGGGACCCAGTACTTC	CASSNGLAGGQGTQYF
TRBJ2-7	TRBD2	TRBV27	few	TGTGCCAGCAGCCAAATAGCGGGGGGGCCGGGGGAGCAGTACTTC	CASSQIAGGPGEQYF
TRBJ2-7	NA	TRBV28	many	TGTGCCAGCAGGACGGCGCCATACGAGCAGTACTTC	CASRTAPYEQYF
TRBJ1-2	TRBD1	TRBV4-2	many	TGTGCCAGCACTCTTTATCCGGGGACAGCCAATGGCTACACCTTC	CASTLYPGTANGYTF
TRBJ2-7	NA	TRBV20-1	few	TGCAGTGCTAGAGCGGGACGGTTAGCCTACGAGCAGTACTTC	CSARAGRLAYEQYF
TRBJ2-3	TRBD2	TRBV20-1	many	TGCAGTGCCGCGACAGGGGGCGGACTAGCGGGGGGACCCAGCACAGATACGCAGTATTTT	CSAATGGGLAGGPSTDTQYF
TRBJ2-3	TRBD1	TRBV19	few	TGTGCCAGTAGGATCGGACAGGGGGCGCGAGATACGCAGTATTTT	CASRIGQGARDTQYF
TRBJ1-2	TRBD1	TRBV6-5	NA	TGTGCCAGCAGTGGTGGGACAGGGTCACTAGGCTACACCTTC	CASSGGTGSLGYTF
TRBJ2-7	TRBD1	TRBV29-1	many	TGCAGCGTTGTCGTGAGGGGGACAGGGCCAAAGGGGACTCGTTACGAGCAGTACTTC	CSVVVRGTGPKGTRYEQYF
TRBJ2-5	NA	TRBV28	medium-sized	TGTGCCAGCAGTTCCTCCGCGGACAGCCCCCAAGAGACCCAGTACTTC	CASSSSADSPQETQYF
TRBJ2-1	NA	TRBV29-1	NA	TGCAGCGCCTATGGCGAGTTCTTCCATGAGCAGTTCTTC	CSAYGEFFHEQFF
TRBJ2-2	NA	TRBV29-1	NA	TGCAGCGTTGATCAAGGTGGAACCGGGGAGCTGTTTTTT	CSVDQGGTGELFF
TRBJ1-6	TRBD1	TRBV6-5	few	TGTGCCAGCAGTTACCTGGGACAGGGGAACTCACCCCTCCACTTT	CASSYLGQGNSPLHF
TRBJ2-7	NA	TRBV27	NA	TGTGCCAGCAGTTGGGGGGTCGGAGAGCAGTACTTC	CASSWGVGEQYF
TRBJ2-1	NA	TRBV20-1	many	TGCAGTGCCAGAGGACAGAATTACTACAATGAGCAGTTCTTC	CSARGQNYYNEQFF
TRBJ2-5	TRBD1	TRBV5-1	many	TGCGCCAGCAGCTTGCAGGGGGAAGAGACCCAGTACTTC	CASSLQGEETQYF
TRBJ1-1	NA	TRBV5-6	few	TGTGCCAGCAGCCCAGGGACATTTGAAGCTTTCTTT	CASSPGTFEAFF
TRBJ2-4	NA	TRBV12-2	many	TGTGCAAGTCGCTTAGGGACTAGCGGGGGGGCCAAAAACATTCAGTACTTC	CASRLGTSGGAKNIQYF
TRBJ2-5	NA	TRBV29-1	few	TGCAGCGTTGTTGTCTCCCTAGTAGGGGAGACCCAGTACTTC	CSVVVSLVGETQYF
TRBJ2-7	NA	TRBV7-2	many	TGTGCCAGCAGCACCGGGTCCTACGAGCAGTACTTC	CASSTGSYEQYF
TRBJ2-5	TRBD2	TRBV7-2	many	TGTGCCAGCAGCTTAGGGGGGGCGCTAGCGGGGCAAGAGACCCAGTACTTC	CASSLGGALAGQETQYF
TRBJ1-1	NA	TRBV12-3/TRBV12-4	few	TGTGCCAGCAGTCTTACAGGGAGGAACACTGAAGCTTTCTTT	CASSLTGRNTEAFF
TRBJ2-2	NA	TRBV29-1	many	TGCAGCGTTGAAGTCTCCGGGGCTAACACCGGGGAGCTGTTTTTT	CSVEVSGANTGELFF
TRBJ2-1	NA	TRBV7-2	NA	TGTGCCAGCAGCTTAGCCCCCGTGATCGCGCTCTACAATGAGCAGTTCTTC	CASSLAPVIALYNEQFF
TRBJ2-3	TRBD2	TRBV12-3/TRBV12-4	NA	TGTGCCAGCAGTTTAGACGGGGGGGACACAGATACGCAGTATTTT	CASSLDGGDTDTQYF
TRBJ2-7	NA	TRBV18	many	TGTGCCAGCTCACCAGTTCCCCAGTTCGGGTCCCAGTCCTACGAGCAGTACTTC	CASSPVPQFGSQSYEQYF
TRBJ1-6	NA	TRBV5-1	NA	TGCGCCAGCAAGGGCTCGGATAATTCACCCCTCCACTTT	CASKGSDNSPLHF
TRBJ2-1	TRBD2	TRBV3-1	few	TGTGCCAGCAGCCAAGCGGGGGGGGCCCGGGTTTTCAACAATGAGCAGTTCTTC	CASSQAGGARVFNNEQFF
TRBJ1-1	NA	TRBV20-1	many	TGCAGTGCTAGAGAGGAGGGATTGGGTATGAACACTGAAGCTTTCTTT	CSAREEGLGMNTEAFF
TRBJ2-3	NA	TRBV7-2	many	TGTGCCAGCAGCGAAACAGGGTGGCCAGATACGCAGTATTTT	CASSETGWPDTQYF
TRBJ2-3	TRBD2	TRBV6-6	many	TGTGCCAGCAGTTACCTGGGGACTAGCGGTCGTGATACGCAGTATTTT	CASSYLGTSGRDTQYF
TRBJ1-2	TRBD1	TRBV18	NA	TGTGCCAGCTTACCGGGACAGGGGAGAGCTAACTATGGCTACACCTTC	CASLPGQGRANYGYTF
TRBJ1-2	NA	TRBV11-2	many	TGTGCCAGCAGCTTAGTTCAGGGTACAGCGAACTATGGCTACACCTTC	CASSLVQGTANYGYTF
TRBJ1-6	NA	TRBV7-2	many	TGTGCCAGCAGCTTAGGGCCAAATCTGGGGACATCGGGCTCACCCCTCCACTTT	CASSLGPNLGTSGSPLHF
TRBJ1-1	NA	TRBV10-3	few	TGTGCCAACTCGATAAGAGAGAACACTGAAGCTTTCTTT	CANSIRENTEAFF
TRBJ1-1	NA	TRBV7-2	many	TGTGCCAGCAGCTTAGGTATATTGGGGATGAACACTGAAGCTTTCTTT	CASSLGILGMNTEAFF
TRBJ2-1	NA	TRBV2	few	TGTGCCAGCAGTTCCCCTCGGGACATTAGCTCCTACAATGAGCAGTTCTTC	CASSSPRDISSYNEQFF
TRBJ1-1	TRBD1	TRBV5-1	medium-sized	TGCGCCAGCAGCTTGGGTACAGGGGTCTTTGGCACTGAAGCTTTCTTT	CASSLGTGVFGTEAFF
TRBJ2-3	NA	TRBV6-6	many	TGTGCCAGCAGTTACCAGGGTGCCAGGGATACGCAGTATTTT	CASSYQGARDTQYF
TRBJ2-3	NA	TRBV4-2	many	TGTGCCAGCAGCCAAGTGCTGGGGGACACAGATACGCAGTATTTT	CASSQVLGDTDTQYF
TRBJ2-1	TRBD2	TRBV7-3	many	TGTGCCAGCAGCTTATCCTCTAGCGGGGGCGGGGATGAGCAGTTCTTC	CASSLSSSGGGDEQFF
TRBJ2-3	TRBD2	TRBV20-1	many	TGCAGTGCTAACTTAGAAGCGGGGGTAACAGATACGCAGTATTTT	CSANLEAGVTDTQYF
TRBJ1-2	TRBD1	TRBV18	NA	TGTGCCAGCTCATCCGGACAGGGCACTGGCTACACCTTC	CASSSGQGTGYTF
TRBJ2-3	NA	TRBV7-8	few	TGTGCCAGCAGCTTAGTGAGTTCGGACTCGAAATATGATGCAGATACGCAGTATTTT	CASSLVSSDSKYDADTQYF
TRBJ1-4	NA	TRBV27	many	TGTGCCAGCAGTTTATCGGCTCTAGGAGCTTCAACTAATGAAAAACTGTTTTTT	CASSLSALGASTNEKLFF
TRBJ1-2	NA	TRBV20-1	many	TGCAGTGCTAGGGTTCACAACCTGGGCGGCTACACCTTC	CSARVHNLGGYTF
TRBJ1-5	NA	TRBV27	many	TGTGCCAGCAGTCTACGGACAGAGGATCAGCCCCAGCATTTT	CASSLRTEDQPQHF
TRBJ1-5	TRBD1	TRBV6-6	few	TGTGCCAGCAGACCACTACAGGGGGGGATCGGTCAGCCCCAGCATTTT	CASRPLQGGIGQPQHF
TRBJ2-1	NA	TRBV20-1	many	TGCAGTGCTCGAAGAGAGGGGGGGAGCTCCTACAATGAGCAGTTCTTC	CSARREGGSSYNEQFF
TRBJ1-1	NA	TRBV7-9	NA	TGTGCCAGCAGCTCCAGGACTAGGGGGAACACTGAAGCTTTCTTT	CASSSRTRGNTEAFF
TRBJ1-5	TRBD1	TRBV5-6	NA	TGTGCCAGCAGTTTACAGGGGGCAAGGAATCAGCCCCAGCATTTT	CASSLQGARNQPQHF
TRBJ2-5	TRBD1	TRBV11-2	many	TGTGCCAGCAGCTCCGGGACAGGGGAGCGGCGTGAGACCCAGTACTTC	CASSSGTGERRETQYF